A single sample is the source of the 23 T cell receptor beta chains below, sequenced in a study of T cell responses to AZD1222 COVID-19 vaccine. TCRdb's table, derived via immunoSEQ multiplex PCR, lists solely in-frame clones and lacks some. The sample contains some 80,000 clones, around 85% of which appear only once. Sequenced material: peripheral blood, taken on day 0 of AZD1222 vaccination. Receptors were obtained from an adult in good health.

The chain has TRBV10-3 and TRBJ1-1; TRBD1 might be the D (5 bases). CDR3 length equals 16 residues. The germline V and J ends were trimmed by 3 bases and 0 bases, with 14 bases remaining between them. The V gene's germline CDR1 is ENHRY and CDR2 SYGVKD. As DNA, the CDR3 is TGTGCCATCAGTGACCCCCGAGGGGCCGTGAACACTGAAGCTTTCTTT. The encoded protein is CAISDPRGAVNTEAFF.

The genes are TRBV14 and TRBJ2-3; 9 nucleotides agree with TRBD2. V was clipped by 3 bases and J by 1 base; unmatched bases: 2. Germline CDR1 is SGHDN and CDR2 is FVKESK. The CDR3 sequence is 15 residues long. CDR3 DNA sequence: TGTGCCAGCAGCCATAGCGGGGGCCGCACAGATACGCAGTATTTT. Translation gives CASSHSGGRTDTQYF.

The chain joins TRBV19 to TRBJ1-2, with D possibly being TRBD1 (6 bases). This CDR3 region has 13 residues. Germline lookup yields CDR1 LNHDA and CDR2 SQIVND (reference sequence). V was cut by 7 bases and J by 4 bases, with 13 bases left in between. The CDR3 spells CASKGEGIYGYTF. The DNA of the CDR3 is TGTGCCAGTAAGGGGGAGGGAATCTATGGCTACACCTTC.

This clone was observed a handful of times. The chain carries TRBV12-5 and TRBJ2-2; no firm D call. Germline CDR1 is LGHNT and CDR2 is FRNRAP. This CDR3 contains 14 residues. V lost 1 base, J lost 6 bases, and 9 bases lay in between. The CDR3 sequence: CASGLGVQPGELFF. Written as DNA, the CDR3 is TGTGCTAGTGGTTTGGGGGTACAACCCGGGGAGCTGTTTTTT.

This clone was found a few times. V usage is TRBV6-5 and J usage is TRBJ1-1; weak D call: TRBD1 (5 bases). The length of the CDR3 is 12 residues. Trimming cost V 5 bases and J 6 bases, with 10 bases left between them. Per germline, CDR1 MNHEY and CDR2 SVGAGI. CDR3 loop: CASSQGGAEAFF. CDR3 sequence (DNA): TGTGCCAGCAGTCAGGGAGGGGCTGAAGCTTTCTTT.

The chain employs TRBV10-1 and TRBJ2-2, with 8 nucleotides matching TRBD2. The CDR3 is 16 residues long. CDR1 is WNHNN, CDR2 SYGVQD, per germline (reference sequence). The V segment lost 5 bases and the J segment 4 bases; nucleotides outside the gene matches: 9. DNA of the CDR3: TGCGCCAGCAGTCCATCCGGGACTAGGCTCACCGGGGAGCTGTTTTTT. Encoded protein: CASSPSGTRLTGELFF.

This chain uses TRBV6-5 with TRBJ2-1; D is unclear. The germline V gene has CDR1 MNHEY and CDR2 SVGAGI. The CDR3 consists of 14 residues. Trimming took off 2 bases at V and 6 bases at J, with 11 bases between the two ends. CDR3 nucleotide sequence: TGTGCCAGCAGTTACAAGGGCTACAGCAATGAGCAGTTCTTC. Translation gives CASSYKGYSNEQFF.

The chain combines TRBV29-1 with TRBJ1-4; D remains ambiguous. V lost 6 bases and J 3 bases, leaving 8 bases between the germline ends. CDR3 length: 12 amino acids. The germline V gene encodes CDR1 SQVTM and CDR2 ANQGSEA. DNA of the CDR3: TGCAGCGTGGGGAAATCTAATGAAAAACTGTTTTTT. Translated, it gives CSVGKSNEKLFF.

This sequence joins TRBV25-1 and TRBJ2-4; D assignment may be TRBD1 or TRBD2 (5 bases each). Germline loops: CDR1 MGHDK, CDR2 SYGVNS. Trimming stripped 0 bases from V and 11 bases from J, with 11 bases between. The length of the CDR3 is 13 residues. The CDR3 sequence is CASSEYGTFVQYF. In DNA, the CDR3 is TGTGCCAGCAGTGAATATGGGACCTTTGTTCAGTACTTC.

This clone was observed a single time. The genes are TRBV6-5 and TRBJ2-4; D might be TRBD1 or TRBD2, each matching 5 bases. V lost 5 bases and J lost 7, with 9 bases in between. CDR1 MNHEY and CDR2 SVGAGI come from the germline V gene. CDR3 length equals 12 residues. The CDR3 nucleotides read TGTGCCAGCAGTAGCGAGGGGAACATTCAGTACTTC. Protein product: CASSSEGNIQYF.

This clone was detected only a few times. The chain combines TRBV4-1 with TRBJ2-7, with D possibly called TRBD1 or TRBD2 (5 bases each). The V gene's germline CDR1 is MGHRA and CDR2 YSYEKL. Trimming left V 0 bases short and J 3 bases short, with 18 bases between. There are 17 residues in the CDR3. CDR3 nucleotides: TGCGCCAGCAGCCAAGATACGAGGGGAAGCCCCTACTACGAGCAGTACTTC. Translating it yields CASSQDTRGSPYYEQYF.

The V gene is TRBV28, the J gene TRBJ1-5; D remains unclear. Germline loops: CDR1 MDHEN, CDR2 SYDVKM. The CDR3 contains 15 residues. V was shortened by 2 bases and J by 0 bases, with 8 bases between the two germline ends. The CDR3, as DNA: TGTGCCAGCAGTTTAAGACGGCATAGCAATCAGCCCCAGCATTTT. Translated, it gives CASSLRRHSNQPQHF.

J is TRBJ1-1 and V is TRBV15, with TRBD1 matching over 8 bases. The ends lost 1 base at V and 6 bases at J; junction bases unmatched: 7. The CDR3 is 15 amino acids. The germline gives CDR1 LNHNV, CDR2 YYDKDF (reference sequence). CDR3 coding DNA: TGTGCCACCAGCAGAGGGACAACAGGGGGAGCTGAAGCTTTCTTT. It codes for CATSRGTTGGAEAFF. The variable domain in full, completed from reference TRBV15 and TRBJ1-1, reads DAMVIQNPRYQVTQFGKPVTLSCSQTLNHNVMYWYQQKSSQAPKLLFHYYDKDFNNEADTPDNFQSRRPNTSFCFLDIRSPGLGDTAMYLCATSRGTTGGAEAFFGQGTRLTVV.

The sample holds one count of this clone. J is TRBJ2-7 and V is TRBV6-5; 7 nucleotides agree with TRBD2. From germline, CDR1 is MNHEY and CDR2 SVGAGI. The CDR3 has 15 amino acids. Germline trimming cut 0 bases from V and 1 base from J; bases unmatched to any gene: 3. The DNA for the CDR3 is TGTGCCAGCAGTTACTCAAGCGGGGAGTCCTACGAGCAGTACTTC. Amino acid sequence: CASSYSSGESYEQYF.

The genes are TRBV2 and TRBJ1-5; weak D call: TRBD1 (5 bases). Trimming left V 1 base short and J 2 bases short, with 9 bases between. The CDR3 runs to 15 residues. Per germline, CDR1 SNHLY and CDR2 FYNNEI. CDR3 DNA: TGTGCCAGCAGTGAAGTTGGGACGGGCAATCAGCCCCAGCATTTT. Its protein product is CASSEVGTGNQPQHF.

The chain recombines TRBV11-3 with TRBJ1-1; D is undetermined. This CDR3 region has 12 residues. V lost 4 bases and J lost 7, with 10 bases in between. Per the germline V gene, CDR1 is SGHNT and CDR2 is YENEEA. The DNA of the CDR3 is TGTGCCAGCAGCTCACGACGAGGTGAAGCTTTCTTT. Its translation: CASSSRRGEAFF.

J is TRBJ2-4 and V is TRBV5-6, with D uncertain. Per germline, CDR1 SGHDT and CDR2 YYEEEE. CDR3 length equals 12 residues. V was pared by 6 bases and J by 6 bases, with 10 bases between. The chain's CDR3 is CASIGSRNIQYF. The CDR3 nucleotides are TGTGCCAGCATTGGGTCTCGAAACATTCAGTACTTC.

The CDR3: CSLWDGGHTEAFF. CDR3 coding DNA: TGCAGCTTATGGGACGGTGGGCACACTGAAGCTTTCTTT. This rearrangement joins TRBV29-1 to TRBJ1-1; a weak D match, TRBD1 (5 bases). In germline, CDR1 is SQVTM, CDR2 ANQGSEA. Trimming removed 8 bases from V and 3 bases from J, with 16 bases in between. This CDR3 is 13 amino acids long. The entire variable domain, with the rest obtained from reference TRBV29-1 and TRBJ1-1, is as follows: SAVISQKPSRDICQRGTSLTIQCQVDSQVTMMFWYRQQPGQSLTLIATANQGSEATYESGFVIDKFPISRPNLTFSTLTVSNMSPEDSSIYLCSLWDGGHTEAFFGQGTRLTVV.

This chain uses TRBV10-3 with TRBJ1-4; weak D call: TRBD1 (5 bases). CDR1 and CDR2 from the germline V gene are ENHRY and SYGVKD. This CDR3 has 14 amino acids. Deletions cut 4 bases from V and 8 bases from J, with 14 bases between. The CDR3 bases are TGTGCCATCAGTGCTCGGCTTGGGGGAGAAAAACTGTTTTTT. It specifies CAISARLGGEKLFF.

The gene calls are TRBV5-5 and TRBJ2-3; perhaps TRBD1 as D (5 bases). This CDR3 spans 15 amino acids. Deletions cut 1 base from V and 3 bases from J, with 12 bases between. CDR1 and CDR2 (germline): SGHKS, YYEKEE (reference sequence). The CDR3 DNA follows: TGTGCCAGCAGCTTGCAGGGCTTACGAACAGATACGCAGTATTTT. As protein: CASSLQGLRTDTQYF.

The chain joins TRBV29-1 to TRBJ1-1; D uncertain. Germline CDR1 and CDR2: SQVTM and ANQGSEA. The CDR3 has 11 residues. Trimming took 7 bases from V and 5 from J, leaving 11 bases between them. In nucleotides, the CDR3 is TGCAGCGAAATCACAGTGACTGAAGCTTTCTTT. It encodes CSEITVTEAFF.

V and J are TRBV9 and TRBJ1-1; D is unclear. CDR1 is SGDLS, CDR2 YYNGEE, per germline. The germline V and J ends were trimmed by 0 bases and 1 base, with 7 bases remaining between them. The CDR3 runs to 14 residues. CDR3 loop: CASSVGHSNTEAFF. CDR3 coding DNA: TGTGCCAGCAGCGTAGGACATTCGAACACTGAAGCTTTCTTT.

V usage is TRBV30 and J usage is TRBJ2-7; no reliable D call. This CDR3 contains 13 residues. Germline CDR1 GTSNPN, CDR2 SVGIG (reference sequence). The germline V and J ends were trimmed by 0 bases and 2 bases, with 8 bases remaining between them. CDR3 DNA: TGTGCCTGGAGTGTCACCAGAGCCTACGAGCAGTACTTC. Its translation is CAWSVTRAYEQYF.